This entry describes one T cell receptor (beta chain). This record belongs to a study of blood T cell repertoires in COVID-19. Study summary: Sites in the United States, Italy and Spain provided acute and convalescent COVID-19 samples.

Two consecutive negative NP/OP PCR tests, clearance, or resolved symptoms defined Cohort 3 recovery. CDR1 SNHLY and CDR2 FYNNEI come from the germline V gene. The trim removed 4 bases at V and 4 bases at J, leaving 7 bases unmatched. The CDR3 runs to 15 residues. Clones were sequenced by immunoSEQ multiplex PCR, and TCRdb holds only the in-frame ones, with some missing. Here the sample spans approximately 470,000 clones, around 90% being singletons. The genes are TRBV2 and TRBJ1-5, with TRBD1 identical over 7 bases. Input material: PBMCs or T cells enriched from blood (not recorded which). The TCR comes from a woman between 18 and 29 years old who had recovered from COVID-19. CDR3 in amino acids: CASSAQGVGNQPQHF. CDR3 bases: TGTGCCAGCAGTGCTCAGGGGGTAGGGAATCAGCCCCAGCATTTT.